This T cell receptor beta chain was sequenced in a study of T-cell memory formation after mild COVID-19. The CDR3 length is 16 residues. CDR1 LGHNA and CDR2 YNFKEQ come from the germline V gene. The J segment lost 5 bases and the V segment lost 3 bases, leaving 9 bases of the junction unmatched. General study findings and limits: Pre-infection memory already had some responding clones, implying cross-reactive memory joined.

TCRdb passed the 5' RACE reads through MiXCR, listing each CDR3 protein once. Of under 300,000 distinct CDR3 sequences listed, roughly 9.4% are singletons. As to this clonotype: Its antigen remains unknown.

The sequenced material came from PBMCs or a T cell subset sorted from them (not recorded which). The TCR sequence derives from a man between 18 and 29 years old who had mild COVID-19 (a few samples of this study predate the infection). Cell type and time point are not known. This chain links TRBV4-2 with TRBJ2-3, with 9 bases matching TRBD2. The CDR3: CASSHASSGERDTQYF. CDR3 coding DNA: TGTGCCAGCAGCCATGCCTCTAGCGGGGAAAGAGATACGCAGTATTTT.